This T cell receptor (beta chain) was sequenced for a study of cytomegalovirus exposure and HLA in healthy donors. Study-wide findings and caveats: Solely CMV serostatus was available to characterize immune exposure. As was reported, the classifier diagnosed cytomegalovirus status with high specificity and sensitivity. It was likely that a cluster of highly shared sequence variants was a sequencing artifact.

The V gene's germline CDR1 is SGDLS and CDR2 YYNGEE. This CDR3 is built from 11 residues. With respect to this clone: Its antigen is as yet unknown.

The PCR employed 60 Vbeta primers together with 13 Jbeta primers. TCRdb keeps only in-frame clones here, not all; method: immunoSEQ multiplex PCR. The sample has about 130,000 clones. The chain combines TRBV9 with TRBJ2-5; D is perhaps TRBD2 (6 bases). The sample taken for sequencing was PBMCs. This sequence originates from a man aged 30 to 39 in good health and CMV-seronegative. CDR3 in amino acids: CASGGVGTQYF. DNA for the CDR3: TGTGCTTCCGGGGGAGTAGGGACCCAGTACTTC. Combining the CDR3 with reference TRBV9 and TRBJ2-5 gives the whole variable domain DSGVTQTPKHLITATGQRVTLRCSPRSGDLSVYWYQQSLDQGLQFLIQYYNGEERAKGNILERFSAQQFPDLHSELNLSSLELGDSALYFCASGGVGTQYFGPGTRLLVL.